This TCR beta chain was obtained from a study of blood T cells in healthy people across ages. Then a second PCR, running roughly 7 to 11 cycles, was carried out with a sample-barcoded 5' primer and a J-beta primer mix. Per-sample output comprised a minimum of 3 million paired-end reads containing CDR3. TCRdb re-derived calls from the 5' RACE reads in MiXCR, one entry per CDR3 protein. The table has about 1.7 million distinct CDR3 sequences, approximately 30% seen once. In terms of origin and age, donors were healthy Caucasian individuals from Russia aged about 6 to 95. Isolated PBMCs totaled at least 6 million in each sample. Study-level points and caveats: TCR beta diversity correlated strongly with naive T cell percentage.

This clonotype was counted only a few times. Its target is not known. The clonotype was recovered from a woman under 40 in good health. The sequencing input was blood.

The CDR3 nucleotides are TGTGCCAGCAGCTTATTAAAAGGGAGCACAGATACGCAGTATTTT. As protein: CASSLLKGSTDTQYF. This rearrangement joins TRBV7-9 to TRBJ2-3; D gene unclear. The V gene lost 2 bases and the J gene lost 0 bases, with 9 bases spanning the gap. The CDR3 is made up of 15 amino acids. Germline V gene data show CDR1 as SEHNR and CDR2 as FQNEAQ (reference sequence).